This T cell receptor beta chain was recorded in a study of T cell repertoires in cytomegalovirus infection. The CDR3 is 15 amino acids. The ends lost 6 bases at V and 0 bases at J; junction bases unmatched: 1. Germline V gives CDR1 SNHLY, CDR2 FYNNEI. TCRdb ran MiXCR on the reads and lists one entry per CDR3 protein. The sample lists roughly 630,000 distinct CDR3 sequences, about 24% seen once, with approximately 8.2% in the top ten. The J gene is TRBJ2-7, the V gene TRBV2; 14 positions match TRBD2. Sequenced input: CD8+ T cells from PBMCs. This clonotype was obtained from a human donor in good health (CMV status not recorded). Some clones in this sample may be carry-over from other donors' samples. DNA for the CDR3: TGTGCCAGCAGGGGACTAGCGGGGGCCTCCTACGAGCAGTACTTC. Translating gives CASRGLAGASYEQYF.